Shown below are 24 T cell receptor beta chains from a single sample sequenced in a study of vaccination and CD4 T cells after COVID-19. Antigens for these TCRs are unknown. Cultured CD4+ T cells had their DNA profiled by the Oncomine TCR Beta short-read assay. Via MiXCR, TCRdb re-called the PCR reads, giving one row per CDR3 protein. The table lists approximately 11,000 distinct CDR3 sequences, 41% of them singletons, with 11% in the top ten. As to treatment: roughly 11-day PBMC culture with coronavirus spike peptide pools or control peptides (ViraFEST assay). Sequencing was performed on CD4+ T cells from blood, cultured in vitro, taken after SARS-CoV-2 vaccination. These receptors all stem from a human donor who had recovered from COVID-19.

By proportion, this clonotype is large (0.1 to 1%). The rearrangement links TRBV20-1 to TRBJ1-5; a weak D match, TRBD1 (6 bases). Germline V CDR1 and CDR2: DFQATT, SNEGSKA (reference sequence). Trimming shortened V by 3 bases and J by 5 bases, and 11 bases separated the two germline ends. The CDR3 runs 13 residues. This chain's CDR3 is CSASQGRDQPQHF. The CDR3 DNA follows: TGCAGTGCTAGCCAGGGGAGGGATCAGCCCCAGCATTTT.

V is TRBV5-6 and J is TRBJ2-5; D gene unclear. The germline V gene encodes CDR1 SGHDT and CDR2 YYEEEE. The V gene lost 10 bases and the J gene lost 1 base, with 5 bases spanning the gap. This CDR3 has 10 amino acids. The CDR3 sequence: CASGQETQYF. The DNA of the CDR3 is TGTGCCTCCGGCCAAGAGACCCAGTACTTC. The entire variable domain, with the rest obtained from reference TRBV5-6 and TRBJ2-5, is as follows: DAGVTQSPTHLIKTRGQQVTLRCSPKSGHDTVSWYQQALGQGPQFIFQYYEEEERQRGNFPDRFSGHQFPNYSSELNVNALLLGDSALYLCASGQETQYFGPGTRLLVL.

The CDR3 spells CASSRTGDGYTF. CDR3 DNA sequence: TGTGCCAGTAGTCGGACAGGGGATGGCTACACCTTC. The chain links TRBV19 to TRBJ1-2, with 9 nucleotides matching TRBD1. Germline V gene data show CDR1 as LNHDA and CDR2 as SQIVND (reference sequence). The J segment lost 6 bases and the V segment lost 5 bases, leaving 1 base of the junction unmatched. The CDR3 has 12 residues.

A few counts support this clonotype. The chain joins TRBV7-8 to TRBJ2-7, with D perhaps TRBD2 (5 bases). Germline V gene data show CDR1 as SGHVS and CDR2 as FQNEAQ. The V and J ends lost 5 bases and 2 bases respectively, with 10 bases between them. The CDR3 spans 13 residues. CDR3: CASSRGQPYEQYF. As DNA, the CDR3 is TGTGCCAGCAGCCGAGGGCAGCCCTACGAGCAGTACTTC. Full variable domain (rest looked up from reference TRBV7-8 and TRBJ2-7): GAGVSQSPRYKVAKRGQDVALRCDPISGHVSLFWYQQALGQGPEFLTYFQNEAQLDKSGLPSDRFFAERPEGSVSTLKIQRTQQEDSAVYLCASSRGQPYEQYFGPGTRLTVT.

V is TRBV19 and J is TRBJ1-2; D might be TRBD1 (5 bases). The CDR3 sequence is 15 residues long. V was pared by 5 bases and J by 2 bases, with 15 bases between. CDR1 LNHDA and CDR2 SQIVND come from the germline V gene (reference sequence). CDR3 residues: CASSAPGTANYGYTF. In nucleotides, the CDR3 is TGTGCCAGTAGTGCTCCCGGGACCGCGAACTATGGCTACACCTTC. The whole variable domain, filled in from reference TRBV19 and TRBJ1-2, reads DGGITQSPKYLFRKEGQNVTLSCEQNLNHDAMYWYRQDPGQGLRLIYYSQIVNDFQKGDIAEGYSVSREKKESFPLTVTSAQKNPTAFYLCASSAPGTANYGYTFGSGTRLTVV.

V usage is TRBV6-5 and J usage is TRBJ2-4, with 10 bases that match TRBD1. The CDR3 has 14 residues. V gave up 2 bases and J gave up 7 bases; unmatched junction bases: 2. The germline V gene encodes CDR1 MNHEY and CDR2 SVGAGI. As DNA, the CDR3 is TGTGCCAGCAGTTACGCGGGACAGGGGAACATTCAGTACTTC. It codes for CASSYAGQGNIQYF.

The chain links TRBV28 to TRBJ2-1, with a weak D call TRBD2 (6 bases). CDR3 length: 15 residues. Trimming took off 2 bases at V and 1 base at J, with 9 bases between the two ends. Germline assignment: CDR1 MDHEN and CDR2 SYDVKM. CDR3 protein: CASSLAGPSYNEQFF. The CDR3 bases are TGTGCCAGCAGTTTAGCGGGGCCTTCCTACAATGAGCAGTTCTTC. The full variable domain, completed using reference TRBV28 and TRBJ2-1, is DVKVTQSSRYLVKRTGEKVFLECVQDMDHENMFWYRQDPGLGLRLIYFSYDVKMKEKGDIPEGYSVSREKKERFSLILESASTNQTSMYLCASSLAGPSYNEQFFGPGTRLTVL.

CDR3 DNA: TGTGCCAGCAGCCCCCTTGGAGTGCGGGAGATGTACCAAGAGACCCAGTACTTC. Translation gives CASSPLGVREMYQETQYF. The chain couples TRBV5-5 to TRBJ2-5; 7 bases match TRBD2. The CDR3 sequence is 18 residues long. Germline CDR1 reads SGHKS; CDR2 reads YYEKEE (reference sequence). V shed 4 bases, J shed 0 bases, and the junction held 15 bases outside the gene matches.

V and J are TRBV11-2 and TRBJ2-5; weak D call: TRBD1 (5 bases). Trimming shortened V by 4 bases and J by 4 bases, and 13 bases separated the two germline ends. This CDR3 has 14 residues. Germline CDR1 and CDR2: SGHAT and FQNNGV. The CDR3, as DNA: TGTGCCAGCAGCTCAGGACAAGGGGTAGAGACCCAGTACTTC. Its translation: CASSSGQGVETQYF.

By proportion, this clonotype is medium-sized. J is TRBJ2-1 and V is TRBV20-1; the match to TRBD1 covers 9 bases. After removal of 2 bases from V and 6 bases from J, the junction contained 14 bases not matched to a gene. The CDR3 contains 17 residues. Germline V lookup: CDR1 DFQATT, CDR2 SNEGSKA (reference sequence). The chain's CDR3 is CSARLPMGDRVTNEQFF. DNA of the CDR3: TGCAGTGCTAGACTCCCGATGGGGGACAGGGTCACCAATGAGCAGTTCTTC.

This clonotype showed up just a few times. This rearrangement joins TRBV11-3 to TRBJ2-2; TRBD2 matches at 7 bases. Germline V gene lookup returns CDR1 SGHNT and CDR2 YENEEA. Unmatched junction bases numbered 2, after V lost 6 bases and J lost 4 bases. The CDR3 contains 13 residues. The CDR3, as DNA: TGTGCCAGCAGTTCTAGCGGCACCGGGGAGCTGTTTTTT. It codes for CASSSSGTGELFF.

This clonotype showed up just a few times. The rearrangement joins TRBV10-1 to TRBJ2-1; tentative D call: TRBD1 (5 bases). V lost 0 bases and J 8 bases, leaving 8 bases between the germline ends. CDR3 size: 13 residues. CDR1 is WNHNN and CDR2 is SYGVQD in the germline V gene (reference sequence). This CDR3 reads CASSESPGHEQFF. The CDR3 nucleotides read TGCGCCAGCAGTGAGTCCCCAGGGCATGAGCAGTTCTTC.

This sequence joins TRBV6-5 and TRBJ2-1; unclear D gene. Germline loops: CDR1 MNHEY, CDR2 SVGAGI. V shed 0 bases and J shed 7 bases, with 16 bases lying between them. CDR3 length: 16 amino acids. CDR3 sequence reads: CASSYSRWASMNEQFF. CDR3 DNA sequence: TGTGCCAGCAGTTACTCGAGGTGGGCCAGCATGAATGAGCAGTTCTTC.

The chain has TRBV7-9 and TRBJ2-5; D remains ambiguous. Trimming pared 3 bases from V and 4 bases from J, leaving 6 bases between. This CDR3 has 12 residues. CDR1 is SEHNR and CDR2 is FQNEAQ in the germline V gene (reference sequence). For the CDR3, the DNA is TGTGCCAGCAGCTTTGTAGGAGAGACCCAGTACTTC. Protein sequence: CASSFVGETQYF.

CDR3: CASRPRGSYNSPLHF. The CDR3 region has the DNA TGCGCCAGCCGCCCCCGGGGCTCCTATAATTCACCCCTCCACTTT. V is TRBV5-1 and J is TRBJ1-6; D is ambiguous. The CDR3 runs 15 residues. V lost 7 bases and J 0 bases, leaving 11 bases between the germline ends. The germline CDR1 and CDR2 sequences are SGHRS and YFSETQ.

This clonotype was counted only a few times. The genes are TRBV4-3 and TRBJ1-6; D remains unclear. Trimming cost V 4 bases and J 5 bases, with 12 bases left between them. The CDR3 is 15 residues long. Germline CDR1 LGHNA, CDR2 YSLEER. CDR3 DNA: TGCGCCAGCAGCCTTCGGACTGGGGATAATTCACCCCTCCACTTT. Amino acid sequence: CASSLRTGDNSPLHF.

This clonotype was detected a few times. V usage is TRBV28 and J usage is TRBJ1-2; D is unclear. There are 13 residues in the CDR3. Germline V CDR1 and CDR2: MDHEN, SYDVKM. Trimming removed 6 bases from V and 8 bases from J, with 16 bases in between. CDR3 nucleotides: TGTGCCAGCAGGTCCCCCGGACTGGTAGGCTACACCTTC. Translating it yields CASRSPGLVGYTF.

The chain uses TRBV19 and TRBJ1-5; D remains unclear. The CDR3 consists of 14 residues. Looked up from germline, CDR1 is LNHDA and CDR2 is SQIVND (reference sequence). V was clipped by 4 bases and J by 2 bases, with 9 bases between them. The CDR3 sequence is CASSKETRNQPQHF. The CDR3 DNA reads TGTGCCAGTAGTAAGGAGACTCGCAATCAGCCCCAGCATTTT.

This clonotype was detected a few times. The V call is TRBV7-2, the J call TRBJ1-5, with no clear D. V was clipped by 5 bases and J by 7 bases, with 9 bases between them. The CDR3 extends over 12 amino acids. Germline V gives CDR1 SGHTA, CDR2 FQGNSA. CDR3 sequence (DNA): TGTGCCAGCAGCCGTTCCGCGCAGCCCCAGCATTTT. This gives the protein CASSRSAQPQHF.

The chain carries TRBV6-5 and TRBJ2-7; TRBD2 agrees at 10 bases. The J segment lost 0 bases and the V segment lost 3 bases, leaving 8 bases of the junction unmatched. Germline V gene sequence: CDR1 MNHEY, CDR2 SVGAGI. The CDR3 is 17 amino acids. The CDR3 region is CASSYQTSGTHSYEQYF. CDR3 in DNA: TGTGCCAGCAGTTATCAAACTAGCGGGACACACTCCTACGAGCAGTACTTC.

This chain links TRBV20-1 with TRBJ2-6, with TRBD1 matching over 7 bases. Germline assignment: CDR1 DFQATT and CDR2 SNEGSKA (reference sequence). The CDR3 sequence is 15 residues long. J lost 2 bases, V lost 4 bases, and 5 bases had no gene match. The CDR3 spells CSANYQGAGANVLTF. The CDR3 nucleotides are TGCAGTGCTAATTATCAGGGGGCTGGGGCCAACGTCCTGACTTTC.

The chain is built from TRBV6-1 and TRBJ1-1, with D possibly being TRBD1 (6 bases). CDR1 is MNHNS, CDR2 SASEGT, per germline. V was cut by 3 bases and J by 1 base, with 9 bases left in between. CDR3 length equals 14 residues. CDR3 residues: CASSEGQRNTEAFF. The DNA of the CDR3 is TGTGCCAGCAGTGAGGGACAACGGAACACTGAAGCTTTCTTT.

V usage is TRBV6-2 or TRBV6-3 and J usage is TRBJ2-7, with a possible D match to TRBD2 (6 bases). The CDR3 is 13 residues long. V was pared by 8 bases and J by 4 bases, with 15 bases between. The germline V gene encodes CDR1 MNHEY and CDR2 SVGEGT. In nucleotides, the CDR3 is TGTGCCAGCGGGTTCGCGGGACCTTACGAGCAGTACTTC. As protein: CASGFAGPYEQYF.

This clonotype has more than one count but fewer than ten. The V gene is TRBV6-1, the J gene TRBJ2-3; 9 positions agree with TRBD1. This CDR3 contains 15 residues. With V trimmed by 5 bases and J by 1 base, 4 bases remained unmatched. The germline V gene has CDR1 MNHNS and CDR2 SASEGT. CDR3 DNA: TGTGCCAGCAGTCCCCGGACAGGGGGCACAGATACGCAGTATTTT. It codes for CASSPRTGGTDTQYF.